The 5 T cell receptor beta chains in this list originate from one sample, sequenced in a study of cytomegalovirus exposure and HLA in healthy donors. Sequencing used immunoSEQ multiplex PCR; TCRdb keeps in-frame clones, though not all of them. The sample has tens of thousands of clones; 95% to 96% are singletons. Sequences were obtained from PBMCs. The receptors come from a woman aged 18-29 years in good health and CMV-seropositive.

The V gene is TRBV5-1, the J gene TRBJ2-1, with D tentatively TRBD2 (6 bases). V lost 4 bases, J lost 3 bases, and 11 bases lay in between. The CDR3 sequence is 14 residues long. From germline, CDR1 is SGHRS and CDR2 YFSETQ. CDR3: CASSTGTGYNEQFF. The DNA of the CDR3 is TGCGCCAGCAGCACCGGGACTGGCTACAATGAGCAGTTCTTC. The full variable domain, its missing parts supplied by reference TRBV5-1 and TRBJ2-1, is KAGVTQTPRYLIKTRGQQVTLSCSPISGHRSVSWYQQTPGQGLQFLFEYFSETQRNKGNFPGRFSGRQFSNSRSEMNVSTLELGDSALYLCASSTGTGYNEQFFGPGTRLTVL.

This clone appeared a few times. The V gene is TRBV6-5, the J gene TRBJ1-1, with 7 bases lining up with TRBD1. CDR3 length: 14 residues. Germline CDR1 and CDR2: MNHEY and SVGAGI. The junction had 8 bases not matched to a gene; V was cut back by 5 bases and J by 5 bases. As DNA, the CDR3 is TGTGCCAGCAGTCTCCGGGCAGGGGGTACTGAAGCTTTCTTT. Amino acids: CASSLRAGGTEAFF.

CDR3 in amino acids: CASSVLAGGGQETQYF. The CDR3 region has the DNA TGCGCCAGCAGTGTCCTAGCGGGAGGGGGGCAAGAGACCCAGTACTTC. The chain uses TRBV5-1 and TRBJ2-5, with TRBD2 identical over 12 bases. The germline V gene has CDR1 SGHRS and CDR2 YFSETQ. V shed 5 bases and J 2 bases; nucleotides not matched to a gene: 7. This CDR3 has 16 amino acids.

The sample holds one count of this clone. V usage is TRBV2 and J usage is TRBJ1-1; 8 positions agree with TRBD1. Germline V CDR1 and CDR2: SNHLY, FYNNEI. V gave up 6 bases and J gave up 7 bases; unmatched junction bases: 4. The CDR3 has 12 amino acids. CDR3 region: CASSQGAIEAFF. In DNA form, the CDR3 reads TGTGCCAGCAGCCAGGGGGCTATTGAAGCTTTCTTT.

This sequence joins TRBV5-1 and TRBJ2-1, with a possible D match to TRBD2 (6 bases). The CDR3 consists of 15 residues. Germline-derived CDR1 and CDR2 are SGHRS and YFSETQ. V lost 3 bases, J lost 7 bases, and 17 bases lay in between. The chain's CDR3 is CASSSRPEGLNEQFF. The CDR3 DNA follows: TGCGCCAGCAGCTCAAGACCGGAGGGGCTGAATGAGCAGTTCTTC.